The 9 T cell receptor beta chains below were found in one sample sequenced in a study of beta chain features in type 1 diabetes. Expressed TCRB transcripts were sequenced, since all the RNA that had been isolated was reverse transcribed. Sequencing was performed with immunoSEQ multiplex PCR; in TCRdb, only in-frame clones are kept and a portion is missing. The table lists 310,000 or so clones, 7% to 9% of them singletons, with under 0.5% in the top ten. Sequencing was carried out using central memory CD4+ T cells from blood. These receptors were obtained from a young woman in good health.

The gene calls are TRBV7-3 and TRBJ2-4; a weak D match, TRBD2 (6 bases). Looked up from germline, CDR1 is SGHTA and CDR2 is FQGTGA. CDR3 size: 15 residues. The V end was cut by 2 bases, the J end by 7 bases, with 15 bases between. DNA for the CDR3: TGTGCCAGCAGCTTATCGAACTCGGGGGTGAACATTCAGTACTTC. It translates to CASSLSNSGVNIQYF.

In its sample, this clone was seen many times. V usage is TRBV27 and J usage is TRBJ1-4, with 9 bases lining up with TRBD1. The CDR3 contains 14 residues. Trimming took 6 bases from V and 6 from J; bases not matched to a gene: 5. Germline V CDR1 and CDR2: MNHEY, SMNVEV (reference sequence). CDR3 loop: CASRGTGNDEKLFF. The CDR3 DNA sequence: TGTGCCAGCAGGGGGACAGGGAACGATGAAAAACTGTTTTTT.

This clone turned up a few times. The genes are TRBV21-1 and TRBJ2-1; TRBD1, as called in the table, went unchecked against the DNA. TRBV21-1 corresponds to a pseudogene. The CDR3 is 15 amino acids. As DNA, the CDR3 is TGTGCCAGCAGCAAACCGGGACAGGGTTACAATGAGCAGTTCTTC. It yields the protein CASSKPGQGYNEQFF.

This clone was observed a few times. CDR3 protein: CAISESVTLGDHEQFF. The CDR3 DNA is TGTGCCATCAGTGAGTCGGTGACCCTCGGGGACCATGAGCAGTTCTTC. The genes are TRBV10-3 and TRBJ2-1, with D perhaps given as TRBD1 or TRBD2 (5 bases each). V was pared by 0 bases and J by 8 bases, with 17 bases between. Germline V gene lookup returns CDR1 ENHRY and CDR2 SYGVKD. The length of the CDR3 is 16 residues.

This clone showed up just a few times. The V call is TRBV7-4, the J call TRBJ2-3, with TRBD2 matching over 12 bases. The CDR3 spans 19 residues. Trimming at V came to 1 base and at J to 2 bases, leaving 10 bases not matched to a gene. CDR1 is SGHVT and CDR2 is SQSDAQ in the germline V gene. This CDR3 reads CASSLVSSGRATTTDTQYF. The CDR3 coding sequence is TGTGCCAGCAGCTTAGTATCTAGCGGGAGGGCCACAACCACAGATACGCAGTATTTT. Full variable domain (outside the CDR3, taken from reference TRBV7-4 and TRBJ2-3): GAGVSQSPRYKVAKRGRDVALRCDSISGHVTLYWYRQTLGQGSEVLTYSQSDAQRDKSGRPSGRFSAERPERSVSTLKIQRTEQGDSAVYLCASSLVSSGRATTTDTQYFGPGTRLTVL.

This chain joins TRBV7-8 and TRBJ2-5, with TRBD2 matching over 8 bases. CDR3 length equals 15 residues. The V gene end was trimmed by 2 bases and the J gene end by 4 bases; junction bases not matched to a gene: 6. Germline-derived CDR1 and CDR2 are SGHVS and FQNEAQ. CDR3 in DNA: TGTGCCAGCAGCTTACGACTAGCGTCGATAGAGACCCAGTACTTC. Protein sequence: CASSLRLASIETQYF. Full variable domain (missing parts from reference TRBV7-8 and TRBJ2-5): GAGVSQSPRYKVAKRGQDVALRCDPISGHVSLFWYQQALGQGPEFLTYFQNEAQLDKSGLPSDRFFAERPEGSVSTLKIQRTQQEDSAVYLCASSLRLASIETQYFGPGTRLLVL.

This clone was counted between two and nine times. The chain employs TRBV2 and TRBJ1-1; D is unclear. The CDR3 spans 15 residues. V lost 4 bases and J 5 bases, leaving 17 bases between the germline ends. Looked up from germline, CDR1 is SNHLY and CDR2 is FYNNEI. The CDR3 nucleotides are TGTGCCAGCAGTGGCTATCCTTCGCGCGGGACTGAAGCTTTCTTT. Residues: CASSGYPSRGTEAFF. Complete variable domain (other parts from reference TRBV2 and TRBJ1-1): EPEVTQTPSHQVTQMGQEVILRCVPISNHLYFYWYRQILGQKVEFLVSFYNNEISEKSEIFDDQFSVERPDGSNFTLKIRSTKLEDSAMYFCASSGYPSRGTEAFFGQGTRLTVV.

This clone was observed a handful of times. The chain joins TRBV7-2 to TRBJ2-7, with 7 nucleotides matching TRBD2. V dropped 5 bases and J dropped 6; count of bases not matched to a gene: 16. The CDR3 totals 16 residues. Germline V gives CDR1 SGHTA, CDR2 FQGNSA. The DNA of the CDR3 is TGTGCCAGCAGCCCCCCCGGCGGGAGCCGGTTTGGCGAGCAGTACTTC. The encoded protein is CASSPPGGSRFGEQYF.

This chain connects TRBV11-2 to TRBJ2-1; TRBD2 matches 10 bases. CDR1 and CDR2 from the germline V gene are SGHAT and FQNNGV. Losses at the gene ends were 6 bases for V and 0 bases for J; bases not matched to a gene: 8. The CDR3 sequence is 17 residues long. The CDR3 nucleotides are TGTGCCAGCAGGATGGGTAGCGGGGGGAGCTCCTACAATGAGCAGTTCTTC. Translated: CASRMGSGGSSYNEQFF.